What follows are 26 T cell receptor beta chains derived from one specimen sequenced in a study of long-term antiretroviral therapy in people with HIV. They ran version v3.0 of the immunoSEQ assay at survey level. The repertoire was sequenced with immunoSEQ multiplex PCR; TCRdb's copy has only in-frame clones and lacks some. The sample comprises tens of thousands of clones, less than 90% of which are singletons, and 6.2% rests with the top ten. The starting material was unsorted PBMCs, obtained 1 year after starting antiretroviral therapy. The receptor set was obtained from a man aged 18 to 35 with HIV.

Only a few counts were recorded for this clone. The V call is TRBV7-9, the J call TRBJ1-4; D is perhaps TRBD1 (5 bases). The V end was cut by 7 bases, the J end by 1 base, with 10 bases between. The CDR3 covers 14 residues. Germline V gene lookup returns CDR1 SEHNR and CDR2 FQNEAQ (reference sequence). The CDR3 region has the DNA TGTGCCAGCAACCCGACAGAAACTAATGAAAAACTGTTTTTT. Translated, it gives CASNPTETNEKLFF.

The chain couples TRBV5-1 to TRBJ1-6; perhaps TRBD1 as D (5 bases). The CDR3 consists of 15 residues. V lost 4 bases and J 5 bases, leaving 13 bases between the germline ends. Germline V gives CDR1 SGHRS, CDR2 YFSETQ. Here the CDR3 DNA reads TGCGCCAGCAGCCAGGGACCAGAAGATAATTCACCCCTCCACTTT. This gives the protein CASSQGPEDNSPLHF.

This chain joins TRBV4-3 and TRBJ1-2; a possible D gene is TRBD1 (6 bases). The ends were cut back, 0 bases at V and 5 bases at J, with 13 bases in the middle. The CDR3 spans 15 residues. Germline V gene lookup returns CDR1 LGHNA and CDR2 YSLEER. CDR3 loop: CASSQDFGGLYGYTF. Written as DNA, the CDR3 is TGCGCCAGCAGCCAAGATTTCGGGGGGCTGTATGGCTACACCTTC.

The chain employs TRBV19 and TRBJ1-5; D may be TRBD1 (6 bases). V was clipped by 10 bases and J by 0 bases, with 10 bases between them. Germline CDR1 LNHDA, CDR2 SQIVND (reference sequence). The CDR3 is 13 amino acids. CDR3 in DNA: TGTGCCACCTGGACAGCTAGCAATCAGCCCCAGCATTTT. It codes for CATWTASNQPQHF.

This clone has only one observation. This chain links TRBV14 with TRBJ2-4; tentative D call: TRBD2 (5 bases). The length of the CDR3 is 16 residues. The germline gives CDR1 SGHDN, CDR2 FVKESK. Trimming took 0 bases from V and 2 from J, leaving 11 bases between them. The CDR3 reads CASSQDIRGPKNIQYF. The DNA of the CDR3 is TGTGCCAGCAGCCAAGATATTCGAGGGCCCAAAAACATTCAGTACTTC.

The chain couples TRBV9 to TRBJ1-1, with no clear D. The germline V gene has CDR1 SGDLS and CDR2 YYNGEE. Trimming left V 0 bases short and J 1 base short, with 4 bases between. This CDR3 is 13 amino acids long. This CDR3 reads CASSVGANTEAFF. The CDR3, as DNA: TGTGCCAGCAGCGTAGGGGCGAACACTGAAGCTTTCTTT.

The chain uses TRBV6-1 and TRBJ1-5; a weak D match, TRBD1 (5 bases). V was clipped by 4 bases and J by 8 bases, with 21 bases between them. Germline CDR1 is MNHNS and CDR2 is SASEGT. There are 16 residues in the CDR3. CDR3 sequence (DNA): TGTGCCAGCAGTGTAGAGGGGACTGGGGGAAGGAAGCCCCAGCATTTT. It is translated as CASSVEGTGGRKPQHF.

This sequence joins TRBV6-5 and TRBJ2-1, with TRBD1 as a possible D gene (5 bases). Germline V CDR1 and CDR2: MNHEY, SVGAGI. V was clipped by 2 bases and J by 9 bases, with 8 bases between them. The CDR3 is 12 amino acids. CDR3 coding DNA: TGTGCCAGCAGTTACGGTCAGGGTGAGCAGTTCTTC. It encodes CASSYGQGEQFF.

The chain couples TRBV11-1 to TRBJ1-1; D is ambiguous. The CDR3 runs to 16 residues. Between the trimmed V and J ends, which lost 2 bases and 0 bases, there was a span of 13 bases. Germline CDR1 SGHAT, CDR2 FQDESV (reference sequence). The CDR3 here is CASSLHVSLLNTEAFF. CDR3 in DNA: TGTGCCAGCAGCTTACACGTCAGCTTATTGAACACTGAAGCTTTCTTT.

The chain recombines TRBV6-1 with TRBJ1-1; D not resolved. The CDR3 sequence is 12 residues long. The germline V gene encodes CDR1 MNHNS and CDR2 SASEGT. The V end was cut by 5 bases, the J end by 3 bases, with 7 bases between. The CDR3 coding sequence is TGTGCCAGCAGTACCCGGGACACTGAAGCTTTCTTT. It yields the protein CASSTRDTEAFF.

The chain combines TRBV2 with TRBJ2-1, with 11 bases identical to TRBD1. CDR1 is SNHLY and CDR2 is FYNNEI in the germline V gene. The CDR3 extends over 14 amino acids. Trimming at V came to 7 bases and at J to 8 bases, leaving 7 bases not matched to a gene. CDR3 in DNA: TGTGCCAGCACCCCCGGGACAGGGGGATATGAGCAGTTCTTC. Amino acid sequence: CASTPGTGGYEQFF.

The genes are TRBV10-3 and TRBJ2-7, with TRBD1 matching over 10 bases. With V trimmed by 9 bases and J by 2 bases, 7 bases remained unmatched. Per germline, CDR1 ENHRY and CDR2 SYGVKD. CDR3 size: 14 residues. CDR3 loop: CAILGTGVTYEQYF. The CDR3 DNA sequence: TGTGCCATTTTAGGGACAGGGGTCACCTACGAGCAGTACTTC.

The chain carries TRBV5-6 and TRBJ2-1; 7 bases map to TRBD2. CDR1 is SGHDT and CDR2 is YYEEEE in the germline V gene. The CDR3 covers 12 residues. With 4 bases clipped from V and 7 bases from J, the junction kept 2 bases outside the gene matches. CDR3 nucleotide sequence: TGTGCCAGCAGCCGGGGGGTAAATGAGCAGTTCTTC. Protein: CASSRGVNEQFF.

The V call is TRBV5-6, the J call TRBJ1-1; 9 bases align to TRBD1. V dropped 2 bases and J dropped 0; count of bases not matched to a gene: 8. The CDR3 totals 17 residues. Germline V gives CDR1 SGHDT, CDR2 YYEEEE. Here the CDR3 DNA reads TGTGCCAGCAGCTTCGCCGGGACAGGGCCTTTGAACACTGAAGCTTTCTTT. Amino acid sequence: CASSFAGTGPLNTEAFF.

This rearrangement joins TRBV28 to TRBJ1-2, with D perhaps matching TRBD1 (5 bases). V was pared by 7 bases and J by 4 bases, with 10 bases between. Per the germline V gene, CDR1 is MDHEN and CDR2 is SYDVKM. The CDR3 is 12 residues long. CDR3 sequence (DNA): TGTGCCAGCACCGCAGGGCTCTATGGCTACACCTTC. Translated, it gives CASTAGLYGYTF.

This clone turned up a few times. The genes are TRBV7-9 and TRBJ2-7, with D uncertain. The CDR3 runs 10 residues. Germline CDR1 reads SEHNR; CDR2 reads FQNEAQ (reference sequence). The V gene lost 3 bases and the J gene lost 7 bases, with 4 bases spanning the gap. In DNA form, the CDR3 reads TGTGCCAGCAGCTTGGGGGAGCAGTACTTC. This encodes CASSLGEQYF.

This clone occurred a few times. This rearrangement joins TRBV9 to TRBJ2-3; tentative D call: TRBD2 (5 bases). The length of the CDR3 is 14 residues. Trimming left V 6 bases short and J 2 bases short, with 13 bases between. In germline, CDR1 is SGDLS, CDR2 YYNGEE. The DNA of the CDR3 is TGTGCCAGCACGACGGGGTCATACACAGATACGCAGTATTTT. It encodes CASTTGSYTDTQYF.

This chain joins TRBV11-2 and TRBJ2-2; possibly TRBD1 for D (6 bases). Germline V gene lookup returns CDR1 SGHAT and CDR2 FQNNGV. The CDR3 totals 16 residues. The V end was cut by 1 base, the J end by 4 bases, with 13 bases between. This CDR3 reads CASSLVGRGGTGELFF. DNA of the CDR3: TGTGCCAGCAGCTTAGTGGGCAGGGGCGGCACCGGGGAGCTGTTTTTT.

The CDR3 loop reads CASRTGTGFEKLFF. The CDR3 nucleotides read TGTGCCAGCAGAACCGGGACAGGATTTGAAAAACTGTTTTTT. The chain recombines TRBV6-6 with TRBJ1-4; 8 positions agree with TRBD1. CDR3 length equals 14 residues. Germline trimming cut 6 bases from V and 7 bases from J; bases unmatched to any gene: 7. CDR1 and CDR2 (germline): MNHNY, SVGAGI (reference sequence).

The CDR3 is CASSFGGPTSYTGELFF. The CDR3 DNA follows: TGTGCCAGCAGTTTTGGGGGTCCCACCTCCTACACCGGGGAGCTGTTTTTT. V usage is TRBV27 and J usage is TRBJ2-2; the D gene could be TRBD1 or TRBD2 (5 bases each). Looked up from germline, CDR1 is MNHEY and CDR2 is SMNVEV (reference sequence). The CDR3 contains 17 residues. V lost 3 bases to trimming and J lost 3 bases, with 17 bases between them.

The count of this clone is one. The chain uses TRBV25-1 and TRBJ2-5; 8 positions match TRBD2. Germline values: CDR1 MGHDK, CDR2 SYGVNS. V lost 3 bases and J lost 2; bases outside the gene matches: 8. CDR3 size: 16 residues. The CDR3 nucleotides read TGTGCCAGCAGTGAGTCTGGGCGGGAGGCACAAGAGACCCAGTACTTC. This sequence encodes CASSESGREAQETQYF.

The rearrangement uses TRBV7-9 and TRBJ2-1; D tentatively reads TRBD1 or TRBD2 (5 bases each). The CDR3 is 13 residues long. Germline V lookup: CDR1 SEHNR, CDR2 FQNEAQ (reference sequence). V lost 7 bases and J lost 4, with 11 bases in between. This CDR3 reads CASIGAGYNEQFF. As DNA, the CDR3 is TGTGCCAGCATCGGGGCCGGATACAATGAGCAGTTCTTC.

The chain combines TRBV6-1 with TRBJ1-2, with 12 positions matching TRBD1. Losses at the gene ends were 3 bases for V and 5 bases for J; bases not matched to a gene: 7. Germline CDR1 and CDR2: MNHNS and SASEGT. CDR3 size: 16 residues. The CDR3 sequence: CASSEPGTGGLYGYTF. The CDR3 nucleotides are TGTGCCAGCAGTGAGCCAGGGACAGGGGGCCTATATGGCTACACCTTC.

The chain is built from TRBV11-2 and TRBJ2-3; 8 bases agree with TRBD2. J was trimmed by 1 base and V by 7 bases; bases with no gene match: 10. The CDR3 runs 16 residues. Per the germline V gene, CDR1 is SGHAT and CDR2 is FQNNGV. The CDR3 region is CASTGTSGGGTDTQYF. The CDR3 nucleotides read TGTGCCAGCACCGGAACTAGCGGAGGGGGCACAGATACGCAGTATTTT.

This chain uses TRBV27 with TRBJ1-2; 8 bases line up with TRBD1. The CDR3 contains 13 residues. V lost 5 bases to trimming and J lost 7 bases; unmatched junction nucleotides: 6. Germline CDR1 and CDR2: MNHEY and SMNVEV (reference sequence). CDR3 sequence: CASSPDRGIGYTF. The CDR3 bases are TGTGCCAGCAGTCCAGACAGGGGTATTGGCTACACCTTC.

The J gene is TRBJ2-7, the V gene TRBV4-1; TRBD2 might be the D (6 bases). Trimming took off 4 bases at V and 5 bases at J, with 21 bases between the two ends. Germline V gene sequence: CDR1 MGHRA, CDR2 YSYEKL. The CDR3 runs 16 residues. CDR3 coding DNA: TGCGCCAGCAGCCCAGAGCCTGTTCTGGGAGGCGACGAGCAGTACTTC. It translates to CASSPEPVLGGDEQYF.